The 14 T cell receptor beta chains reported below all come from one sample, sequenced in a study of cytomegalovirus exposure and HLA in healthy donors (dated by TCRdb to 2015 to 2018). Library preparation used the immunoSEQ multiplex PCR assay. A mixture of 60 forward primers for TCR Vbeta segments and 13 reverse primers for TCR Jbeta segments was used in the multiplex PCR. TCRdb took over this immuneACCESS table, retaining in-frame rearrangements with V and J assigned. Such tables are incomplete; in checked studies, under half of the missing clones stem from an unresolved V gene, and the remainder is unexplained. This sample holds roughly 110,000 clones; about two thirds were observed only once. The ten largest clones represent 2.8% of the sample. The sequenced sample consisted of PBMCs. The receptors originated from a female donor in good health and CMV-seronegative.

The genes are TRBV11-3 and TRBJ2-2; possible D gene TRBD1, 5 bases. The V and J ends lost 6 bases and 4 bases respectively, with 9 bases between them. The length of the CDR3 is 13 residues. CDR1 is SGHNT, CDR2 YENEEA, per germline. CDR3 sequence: CASSPQGTGELFF. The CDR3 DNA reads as TGTGCCAGCAGTCCTCAGGGCACCGGGGAGCTGTTTTTT.

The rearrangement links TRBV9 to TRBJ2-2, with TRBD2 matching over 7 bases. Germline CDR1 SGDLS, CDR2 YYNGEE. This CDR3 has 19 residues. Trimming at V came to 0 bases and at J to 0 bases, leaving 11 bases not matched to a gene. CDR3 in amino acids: CASSVAGASGRSNTGELFF. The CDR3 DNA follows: TGTGCCAGCAGCGTAGCTGGGGCTAGCGGTAGGTCGAACACCGGGGAGCTGTTTTTT.

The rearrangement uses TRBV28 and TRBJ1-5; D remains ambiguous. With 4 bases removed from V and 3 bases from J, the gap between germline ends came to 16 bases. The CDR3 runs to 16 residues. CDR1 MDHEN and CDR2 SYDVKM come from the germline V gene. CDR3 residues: CASSYAARLFNQPQHF. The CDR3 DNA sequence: TGTGCCAGCAGTTATGCCGCCAGGCTTTTCAATCAGCCCCAGCATTTT.

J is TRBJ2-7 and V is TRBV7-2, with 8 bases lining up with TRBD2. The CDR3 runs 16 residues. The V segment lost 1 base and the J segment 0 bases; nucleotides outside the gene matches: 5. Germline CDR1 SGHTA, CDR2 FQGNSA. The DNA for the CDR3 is TGTGCCAGCAGCTTAGGACTAGCGTCGAGCTCCTACGAGCAGTACTTC. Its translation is CASSLGLASSSYEQYF. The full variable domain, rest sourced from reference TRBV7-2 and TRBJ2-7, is GAGVSQSPSNKVTEKGKDVELRCDPISGHTALYWYRQSLGQGLEFLIYFQGNSAPDKSGLPSDRFSAERTGGSVSTLTIQRTQQEDSAVYLCASSLGLASSSYEQYFGPGTRLTVT.

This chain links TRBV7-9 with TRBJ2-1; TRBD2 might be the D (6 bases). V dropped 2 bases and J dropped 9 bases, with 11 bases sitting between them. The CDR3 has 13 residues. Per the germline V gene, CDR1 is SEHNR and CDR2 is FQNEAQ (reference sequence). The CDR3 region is CASSLTSHSEQFF. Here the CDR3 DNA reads TGTGCCAGCAGCTTAACTAGCCACAGTGAGCAGTTCTTC.

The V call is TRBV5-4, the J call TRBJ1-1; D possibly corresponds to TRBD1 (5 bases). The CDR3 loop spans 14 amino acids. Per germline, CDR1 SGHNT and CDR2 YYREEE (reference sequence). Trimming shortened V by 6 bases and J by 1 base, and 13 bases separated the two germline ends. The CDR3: CASTHVDRNTEAFF. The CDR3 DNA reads TGTGCCAGCACCCACGTCGACAGGAACACTGAAGCTTTCTTT. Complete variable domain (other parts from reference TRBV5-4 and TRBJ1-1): ETGVTQSPTHLIKTRGQQVTLRCSSQSGHNTVSWYQQALGQGPQFIFQYYREEENGRGNFPPRFSGLQFPNYSSELNVNALELDDSALYLCASTHVDRNTEAFFGQGTRLTVV.

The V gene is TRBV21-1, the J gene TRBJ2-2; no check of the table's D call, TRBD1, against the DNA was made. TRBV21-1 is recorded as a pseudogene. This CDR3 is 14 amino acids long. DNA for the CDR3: TGTGCCAGCAGCTCTACAGGGGGCACCGGGGAGCTGTTTTTT. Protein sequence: CASSSTGGTGELFF.

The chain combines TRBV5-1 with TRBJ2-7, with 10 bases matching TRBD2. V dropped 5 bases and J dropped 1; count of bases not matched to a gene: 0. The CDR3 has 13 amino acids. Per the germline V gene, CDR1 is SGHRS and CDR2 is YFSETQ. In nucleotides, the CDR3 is TGCGCCAGCAGACTAGCGGGGTCCTACGAGCAGTACTTC. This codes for CASRLAGSYEQYF. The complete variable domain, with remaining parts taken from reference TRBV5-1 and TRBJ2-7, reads KAGVTQTPRYLIKTRGQQVTLSCSPISGHRSVSWYQQTPGQGLQFLFEYFSETQRNKGNFPGRFSGRQFSNSRSEMNVSTLELGDSALYLCASRLAGSYEQYFGPGTRLTVT.

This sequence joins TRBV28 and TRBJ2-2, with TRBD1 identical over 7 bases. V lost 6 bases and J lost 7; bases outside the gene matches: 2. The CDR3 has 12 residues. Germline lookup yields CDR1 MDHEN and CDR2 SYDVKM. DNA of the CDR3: TGTGCCAGCAGGCGACAGGGCGGGGAGCTGTTTTTT. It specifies CASRRQGGELFF.

CDR3 in amino acids: CASSQESGLSDEKLFF. CDR3 bases: TGCGCCAGCAGTCAAGAATCAGGATTATCCGATGAAAAACTGTTTTTT. The chain has TRBV23-1 and TRBJ1-4; D ambiguous. TRBV23-1 is placed among ORFs of uncertain function. V was cut by 2 bases and J by 6 bases, with 16 bases left in between. CDR3 length: 16 amino acids.

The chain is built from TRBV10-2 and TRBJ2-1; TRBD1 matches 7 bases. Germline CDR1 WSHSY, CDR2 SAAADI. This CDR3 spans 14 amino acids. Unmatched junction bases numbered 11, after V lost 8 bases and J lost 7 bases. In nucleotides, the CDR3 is TGCGCCAGCTTGACAGGGACCTACCCTAATGAGCAGTTCTTC. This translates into CASLTGTYPNEQFF.

In DNA form, the CDR3 reads TGTGCCAGTAGCCCAGGGACTAGCGGGAGGACCTTCGCAGATACGCAGTATTTT. Protein product: CASSPGTSGRTFADTQYF. This chain joins TRBV19 and TRBJ2-3; 15 bases are shared with TRBD2. J gave up 4 bases and V 6 bases, and 11 bases lay outside the gene matches. The CDR3 spans 18 residues. Germline V gene lookup returns CDR1 LNHDA and CDR2 SQIVND (reference sequence).

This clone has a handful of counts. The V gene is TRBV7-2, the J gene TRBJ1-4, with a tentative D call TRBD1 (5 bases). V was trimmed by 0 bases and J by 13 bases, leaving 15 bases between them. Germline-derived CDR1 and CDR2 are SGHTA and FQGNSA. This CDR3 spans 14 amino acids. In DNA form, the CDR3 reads TGTGCCAGCAGCTTAGCCGCGGGGCCCCGGGCACTGTTTTTT. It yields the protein CASSLAAGPRALFF.

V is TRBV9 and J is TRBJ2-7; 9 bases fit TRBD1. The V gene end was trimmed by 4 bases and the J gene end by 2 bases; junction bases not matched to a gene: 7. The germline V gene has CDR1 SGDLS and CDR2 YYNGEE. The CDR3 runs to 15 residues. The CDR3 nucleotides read TGTGCCAGCAGCATCAGCGGGACAGGGCCCTACGAGCAGTACTTC. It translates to CASSISGTGPYEQYF.